What follows are 2 T cell receptor beta chains derived from one specimen sequenced in a study of T-cell memory formation after mild COVID-19. TCRdb re-analysed the 5' RACE reads in MiXCR, keeping a single row per CDR3 protein. The profile shows around 390,000 distinct CDR3 sequences, roughly 15% of them singletons. Sequences were obtained from PBMCs or a T cell subset sorted from them (not recorded which). Receptors were obtained from a man aged 18 to 30 who had mild COVID-19 (a few samples of this study predate the infection). Cell type and time point are not known.

The rearrangement uses TRBV27 and TRBJ2-5, with 8 bases matching TRBD2. CDR3 size: 16 residues. CDR1 MNHEY and CDR2 SMNVEV come from the germline V gene (reference sequence). Losses at the gene ends were 6 bases for V and 5 bases for J; bases not matched to a gene: 14. CDR3 coding DNA: TGTGCCAGCAGCCTAGGGTCGGGGGGGCCGTACGAGACCCAGTACTTC. This translates into CASSLGSGGPYETQYF.

This chain links TRBV12-3 or TRBV12-4 with TRBJ1-1; D perhaps matches TRBD1 (5 bases). The length of the CDR3 is 14 residues. V gave up 5 bases and J gave up 4 bases, with 14 bases separating them. The CDR3 DNA follows: TGTGCCAGCAGTGTCCTTGCAGGGAGCACTGAAGCTTTCTTT. It yields the protein CASSVLAGSTEAFF.